This T cell receptor (beta chain) was found in a study of blood T cell repertoires in COVID-19. Followed longitudinally, the Seattle patients had been enrolled during active infection. V was shortened by 4 bases and J by 0 bases, with 6 bases between the two germline ends. This CDR3 contains 13 residues. Germline CDR1 reads SGHDN; CDR2 reads FVKESK. Authors' methods: Estimates of nucleated cell counts were drawn from the amplification of reference gene primers. TCRdb's table, derived via immunoSEQ multiplex PCR, lists solely in-frame clones and lacks some. Clone size and V and J calls were adopted from that table, with D and trimming inferred from the DNA. Found here are roughly 200,000 clones, roughly 81% of them singletons; the top ten hold about 10%.

Sequencing was carried out using peripheral blood. The clonotype originates from a woman aged 80 or over with COVID-19, enrolled during active disease. The V gene is TRBV14, the J gene TRBJ1-1, with no clear D. The CDR3 DNA reads TGTGCCAGCAGCCGCACTATGAACACTGAAGCTTTCTTT. Protein sequence: CASSRTMNTEAFF.